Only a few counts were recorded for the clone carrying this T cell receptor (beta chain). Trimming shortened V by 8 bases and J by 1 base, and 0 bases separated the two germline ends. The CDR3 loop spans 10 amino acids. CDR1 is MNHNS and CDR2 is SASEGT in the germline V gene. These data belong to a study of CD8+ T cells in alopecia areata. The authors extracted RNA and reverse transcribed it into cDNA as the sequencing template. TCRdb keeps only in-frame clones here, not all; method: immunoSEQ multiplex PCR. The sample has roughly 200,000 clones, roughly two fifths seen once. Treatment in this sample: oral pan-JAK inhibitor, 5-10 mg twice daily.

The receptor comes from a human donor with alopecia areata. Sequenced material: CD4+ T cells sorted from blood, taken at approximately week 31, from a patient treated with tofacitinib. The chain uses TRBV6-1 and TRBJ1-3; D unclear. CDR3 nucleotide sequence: TGTGCCAGCTCTGGAAACACCATATATTTT. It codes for CASSGNTIYF.